This T cell receptor (beta chain) came from a study of blood T cell repertoires in COVID-19. The overall study: Sample material is recorded as cDNA or gDNA derived from T cells, B-cell-depleted T cells, or PBMCs.

In the authors' methods: Using reference gene primer amplification, nucleated cell counts were estimated. TCRdb's copy holds only in-frame clones and misses some; the assay was immunoSEQ multiplex PCR. The V and J calls and clone size come from that table; D and trimming were worked out from the DNA. The sample shows about 360,000 clones, 80% to 90% of them seen only once. Germline V CDR1 and CDR2: MNHEY, SVGAGI. V lost 0 bases, J lost 2 bases, and 5 bases lay in between. The CDR3 spans 13 residues. In terms of age and location, participants ranged from about 18 to 95 years and lived in around 22 US areas. Categorization into cohorts depended on clinical history that participants reported.

The sequenced material came from PBMCs or T cells enriched from blood (not recorded which). The chain recombines TRBV6-5 with TRBJ2-7, with D perhaps TRBD2 (5 bases). The source is a man in his forties in a cohort exposed to, infected with or recovered from COVID-19 (not recorded which). The CDR3 protein is CASSYSEAYEQYF. In nucleotides, the CDR3 is TGTGCCAGCAGTTACTCGGAGGCCTACGAGCAGTACTTC.